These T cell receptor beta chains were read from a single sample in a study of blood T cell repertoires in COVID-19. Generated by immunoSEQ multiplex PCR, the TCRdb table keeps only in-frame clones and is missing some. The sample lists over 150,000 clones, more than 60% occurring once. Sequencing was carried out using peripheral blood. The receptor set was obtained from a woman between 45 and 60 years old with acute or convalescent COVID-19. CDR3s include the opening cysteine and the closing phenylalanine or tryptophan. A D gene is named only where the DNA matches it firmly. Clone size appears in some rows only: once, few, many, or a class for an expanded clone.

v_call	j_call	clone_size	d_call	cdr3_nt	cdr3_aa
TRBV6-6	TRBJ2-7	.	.	TGTGCCAGCATGGGAGCTGACAGGATCGCCTACGAGCAGTACTTC	CASMGADRIAYEQYF
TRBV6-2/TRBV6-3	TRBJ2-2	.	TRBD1	TGTGCCAGCAGTTACCCCAGACAGGGGGCGAAAGCCGGGGAGCTGTTTTTT	CASSYPRQGAKAGELFF
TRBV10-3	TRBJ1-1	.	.	TGTGCCATCAGTGAAAAGGCGGCCGACACTGAAGCTTTCTTT	CAISEKAADTEAFF
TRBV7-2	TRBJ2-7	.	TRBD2	TGTGCCAGCAGCCATAGCGGGGGCCCAGGGTACGAGCAGTACTTC	CASSHSGGPGYEQYF
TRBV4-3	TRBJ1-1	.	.	TGCGCCAGCAGCGAGTCGCGCTCGACGGGGACTGAAGCTTTCTTT	CASSESRSTGTEAFF
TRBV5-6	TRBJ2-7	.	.	TGTGCCAGCAGTCTCGCGGGATCCCGCTCCTACGAGCAGTACTTC	CASSLAGSRSYEQYF
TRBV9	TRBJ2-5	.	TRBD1	TGTGCCAGCAGCGGTGAGGGGGCCGGGGAGACCCAGTACTTC	CASSGEGAGETQYF
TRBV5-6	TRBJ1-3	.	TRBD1	TGTGCCAGCAGCTGGGACAGGGGGCCCGGAAACACCATATATTTT	CASSWDRGPGNTIYF
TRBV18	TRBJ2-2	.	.	TGTGCCAGCTCTACCGGGGGAATCGGCACCGGGGAGCTGTTTTTT	CASSTGGIGTGELFF
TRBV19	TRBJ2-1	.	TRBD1	TGTGCCAGTAGTAAGACAGGGGGAACCTCCTACAATGAGCAGTTCTTC	CASSKTGGTSYNEQFF
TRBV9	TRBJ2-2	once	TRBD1	TGTGCCAGCAGCGCGCGACAGGGGAGGTCCACCGGGGAGCTGTTTTTT	CASSARQGRSTGELFF
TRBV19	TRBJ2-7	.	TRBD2	TGTGCCAGTCGTGATCCGGGGGGGCGAGGGTACGAGCAGTACTTC	CASRDPGGRGYEQYF
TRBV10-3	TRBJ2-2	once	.	TGTGCCATCAGCCAGAGACACCGGGGAGCTGTTTTT	CAISQRHRGAVF
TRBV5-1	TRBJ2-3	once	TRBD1	TGCGCCAGCAGCTTGGAGGGACAGGGTTCAGATACGCAGTATTTT	CASSLEGQGSDTQYF
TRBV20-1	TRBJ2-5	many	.	TGCAGTGCGGGCCGGGAGACCCAGTACTTC	CSAGRETQYF
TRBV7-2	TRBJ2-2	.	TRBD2	TGTGCCAGCAGCCCCAGCGGGGGGGCTATCACCGGGGAGCTGTTTTTT	CASSPSGGAITGELFF
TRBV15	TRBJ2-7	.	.	TGTGCCACCAGCCCCTCACGGAGGGACGAGCAGTACTTC	CATSPSRRDEQYF
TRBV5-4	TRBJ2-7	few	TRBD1	TGTGCCAGCAGCTCCTGGACAGGGAATAATCTCCACGAGCAGTACTTC	CASSSWTGNNLHEQYF
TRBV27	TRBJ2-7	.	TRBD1	TGTGCCAGCAGTGCCGGACAGGGGGCCGACGAGCAGTACTTC	CASSAGQGADEQYF
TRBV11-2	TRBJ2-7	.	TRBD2	TGTGCCAGCAGCTTCAAAGCGGGAGGGCCCTACGAGCAGTACTTC	CASSFKAGGPYEQYF
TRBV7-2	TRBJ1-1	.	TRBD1	TGTGCCAGCAGCTTAGGGACAGGGGAAGCTTTCTTT	CASSLGTGEAFF
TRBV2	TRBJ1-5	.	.	TGTGCCAGCAGTCTTACCGAGGTTGGCCAGCCCCAGCATTTT	CASSLTEVGQPQHF
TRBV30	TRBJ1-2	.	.	TGTGCCTGGAGTGACAGCAACTATGGCTACACCTTC	CAWSDSNYGYTF